A single sample gave rise to the 15 T cell receptor beta chains below, sequenced in a study of cytomegalovirus exposure and HLA in healthy donors (TCRdb year 2017). The receptor library was made with the immunoSEQ multiplex PCR assay. For the multiplex PCR, a mixture combining 60 forward primers for TCR Vbeta segments and 13 reverse primers for TCR Jbeta segments was used. TCRdb holds this immuneACCESS table with in-frame rearrangements only. Some clones are missing; in checked studies, unresolved V genes explain under half, and the rest has no known cause. This sample is represented by about 130,000 clones; about 70% of them were singletons. The ten largest clones add up to approximately 7.2% of the sample. Sequencing used PBMCs. The receptor set was obtained from a male donor in good health and CMV-seronegative.

V and J are TRBV6-6 and TRBJ1-2, with 7 bases aligning to TRBD1. Germline trimming cut 6 bases from V and 6 bases from J; bases unmatched to any gene: 7. Germline V gives CDR1 MNHNY, CDR2 SVGAGI (reference sequence). This CDR3 comprises 13 residues. CDR3 in amino acids: CASSPDRVNGYTF. CDR3 DNA sequence: TGTGCCAGCAGCCCCGACAGGGTTAATGGCTACACCTTC.

This chain uses TRBV5-1 with TRBJ2-5; TRBD2 is a possible D gene (7 bases). Trimming left V 4 bases short and J 5 bases short, with 33 bases between. CDR3 length: 20 residues. CDR1 and CDR2 (germline): SGHRS, YFSETQ. CDR3 in DNA: TGCGCCAGCAGCCTTCAGACCCGGGGGGCGTTTGGAGGGGGAAGGGAGACCCAGTACTTC. Its protein is CASSLQTRGAFGGGRETQYF.

The chain recombines TRBV7-9 with TRBJ1-1; no reliable D call. CDR3 length: 12 amino acids. Germline loops: CDR1 SEHNR, CDR2 FQNEAQ (reference sequence). Between the trimmed V and J ends, which lost 3 bases and 6 bases, there was a span of 8 bases. The CDR3 DNA is TGTGCCAGCAGCTTCATTTCGGCTGAAGCTTTCTTT. It codes for CASSFISAEAFF.

This clone was detected a few times. V usage is TRBV7-6 and J usage is TRBJ2-7, with a tentative D call TRBD1 (6 bases). Trimming shortened V by 5 bases and J by 0 bases, and 11 bases separated the two germline ends. Germline CDR1 and CDR2: SGHVS and FNYEAQ. This CDR3 comprises 14 residues. CDR3 sequence reads: CASSGPDSSYEQYF. As DNA, the CDR3 is TGTGCCAGCAGCGGCCCGGACAGCTCCTACGAGCAGTACTTC.

The V gene is TRBV5-4, the J gene TRBJ1-1; 11 nucleotides line up with TRBD1. Germline V lookup: CDR1 SGHNT, CDR2 YYREEE (reference sequence). This CDR3 is 15 amino acids long. The V and J ends lost 4 bases and 4 bases, in that order; junction bases with no gene match: 6. The CDR3 nucleotides read TGTGCCAGCAGCCGCGGGACAGGGGGGGTCACTGAAGCTTTCTTT. Protein: CASSRGTGGVTEAFF.

This chain links TRBV7-2 with TRBJ1-2; D may be TRBD1 (5 bases). V shed 5 bases and J shed 3 bases, with 13 bases lying between them. Germline loops: CDR1 SGHTA, CDR2 FQGNSA. The CDR3 sequence is 14 residues long. The CDR3 sequence: CASSPGVRDYGYTF. DNA for the CDR3: TGTGCCAGCAGCCCGGGGGTCCGGGACTATGGCTACACCTTC.

This clone was observed many times. This rearrangement joins TRBV13 to TRBJ2-7; a possible D gene is TRBD2 (5 bases). The germline V gene has CDR1 PRHDT and CDR2 FYEKMQ (reference sequence). This CDR3 contains 14 residues. V was cut by 4 bases and J by 2 bases, with 12 bases left in between. In nucleotides, the CDR3 is TGTGCCAGCAGCTCCGGGAAGATGACCTACGAGCAGTACTTC. Protein sequence: CASSSGKMTYEQYF.

The genes are TRBV5-8 and TRBJ2-5; possible D gene TRBD1, 5 bases. CDR1 is SGHTS and CDR2 is YDEGEE in the germline V gene. V was pared by 0 bases and J by 4 bases, with 10 bases between. This CDR3 comprises 14 residues. In DNA form, the CDR3 reads TGTGCCAGCAGCTTGGTCGTAGGGGCAGAGACCCAGTACTTC. Its protein is CASSLVVGAETQYF.

The rearrangement links TRBV27 to TRBJ2-7; tentative D call: TRBD1 (5 bases). Trimming removed 5 bases at V and 9 bases at J, with 17 bases between. The CDR3 totals 13 residues. CDR1 MNHEY and CDR2 SMNVEV come from the germline V gene (reference sequence). Here the CDR3 DNA reads TGTGCCAGCAGTATTACGTTCCAGGGAAGGCAGTACTTC. Translated, it gives CASSITFQGRQYF.

V gene TRBV5-1 combines with J gene TRBJ2-5, with a weak D call TRBD1 (5 bases). The CDR3 sequence is 15 residues long. Trimming cost V 1 base and J 1 base, with 11 bases left between them. CDR1 and CDR2 from the germline V gene are SGHRS and YFSETQ. The CDR3, as DNA: TGCGCCAGCAGCTTGCAACAGGATGGCCAAGAGACCCAGTACTTC. It encodes CASSLQQDGQETQYF.

The chain has TRBV27 and TRBJ1-4; 8 bases agree with TRBD1. With V trimmed by 2 bases and J by 4 bases, 0 bases remained unmatched. This CDR3 comprises 14 residues. Germline V lookup: CDR1 MNHEY, CDR2 SMNVEV (reference sequence). CDR3 sequence (DNA): TGTGCCAGCAGTTTAGACAGGGGTAATGAAAAACTGTTTTTT. Protein: CASSLDRGNEKLFF.

DNA of the CDR3: TGTGCCAGCAGTGAACAGTCCTACAATGAGCAGTTCTTC. It is translated as CASSEQSYNEQFF. The chain employs TRBV2 and TRBJ2-1, with unresolved D. Germline assignment: CDR1 SNHLY and CDR2 FYNNEI. V lost 2 bases and J lost 1, with 3 bases in between. The CDR3 is made up of 13 amino acids.

The chain has TRBV7-2 and TRBJ2-5; 9 nucleotides match TRBD1. The CDR3 runs 14 residues. V lost 3 bases and J lost 6; bases outside the gene matches: 5. The V gene's germline CDR1 is SGHTA and CDR2 FQGNSA. This chain's CDR3 is CASSLQDRGKTQYF. CDR3 DNA sequence: TGTGCCAGCAGCTTGCAGGACAGGGGAAAGACCCAGTACTTC.

CDR3 region: CASSPLDMSYEQYF. As DNA, the CDR3 is TGCGCCAGCAGCCCCCTGGACATGTCCTACGAGCAGTACTTC. The chain has TRBV5-1 and TRBJ2-7, with D perhaps matching TRBD1 (5 bases). The CDR3 extends over 14 amino acids. Germline loops: CDR1 SGHRS, CDR2 YFSETQ. Trimming took off 4 bases at V and 1 base at J, with 12 bases between the two ends.

V and J are TRBV5-4 and TRBJ2-2, with 11 bases matching TRBD2. With V trimmed by 4 bases and J by 5 bases, 13 bases remained unmatched. The CDR3 is 18 residues long. Germline CDR1 and CDR2: SGHNT and YYREEE (reference sequence). The chain's CDR3 is CASSPEGSGRARTGELFF. The CDR3 nucleotides read TGTGCCAGCAGCCCTGAGGGTAGCGGGAGGGCCAGAACCGGGGAGCTGTTTTTT.